These T cell receptor beta chains were read from a single sample in a study of cytomegalovirus exposure and HLA in healthy donors. The table came from immunoSEQ multiplex PCR; TCRdb's copy has only in-frame clones and leaves some out. The table includes approximately 140,000 clones, 73% detected once. Sequencing was performed on PBMCs. These receptors were obtained from a woman between 40 and 50 years old in good health and CMV-seronegative. The CDR3 runs from the conserved cysteine through the conserved F or W. Fields, in order: V gene, clone size, D gene, J gene, CDR3 DNA, CDR3 protein. D genes are given only for firm matches. Clone size appears in some rows only: once, few, many, or a class for an expanded clone.

V gene: TRBV15
clone size: -
D gene: TRBD1
J gene: TRBJ1-1
CDR3 DNA: TGTGCCACCAGCATCGACAGGGGGAACACTGAAGCTTTCTTT
CDR3 protein: CATSIDRGNTEAFF

V gene: TRBV6-6
clone size: -
D gene: TRBD2
J gene: TRBJ2-1
CDR3 DNA: TGTGCCAGCAGTAAGCGGGGGGGCCCCTACAATGAGCAGTTCTTC
CDR3 protein: CASSKRGGPYNEQFF

V gene: TRBV18
clone size: -
D gene: -
J gene: TRBJ1-1
CDR3 DNA: TGTGCCAGCTCACCAGGCGGCCTTGAAGCTTTCTTT
CDR3 protein: CASSPGGLEAFF

V gene: TRBV5-1
clone size: few
D gene: TRBD1
J gene: TRBJ1-1
CDR3 DNA: TGCGCCAGCAGCTTGAAGGGACAGGGGGCATCTGAAGCTTTCTTT
CDR3 protein: CASSLKGQGASEAFF

V gene: TRBV19
clone size: -
D gene: -
J gene: TRBJ2-1
CDR3 DNA: TGTGCCAGTAGTATCCAGATTCAGTACAATGAGCAGTTCTTC
CDR3 protein: CASSIQIQYNEQFF

V gene: TRBV4-1
clone size: once
D gene: TRBD2
J gene: TRBJ2-1
CDR3 DNA: TGCGCCAGCAGCCAAGATCAGGGGACTAGCGGGACCCGGCAGTTCTTC
CDR3 protein: CASSQDQGTSGTRQFF

V gene: TRBV28
clone size: -
D gene: TRBD1
J gene: TRBJ1-1
CDR3 DNA: TGTGCCAGCAGTCCCGGGACAGGGGGGAAGGACACTGAAGCTTTCTTT
CDR3 protein: CASSPGTGGKDTEAFF

V gene: TRBV7-6
clone size: once
D gene: -
J gene: TRBJ1-2
CDR3 DNA: TGTGCCAGCAGCTTAATTTTGGAGGGGCCAGGGCCCTATGGCTACACCTTC
CDR3 protein: CASSLILEGPGPYGYTF

V gene: TRBV2
clone size: -
D gene: TRBD1
J gene: TRBJ1-3
CDR3 DNA: TGTGCCAGCGGTACAGGGGGCGTGAACACCATATATTTT
CDR3 protein: CASGTGGVNTIYF

V gene: TRBV29-1
clone size: -
D gene: -
J gene: TRBJ1-2
CDR3 DNA: TGCAGCGTTGTTCAGGGATCAGACTATGGCTACACCTTC
CDR3 protein: CSVVQGSDYGYTF

V gene: TRBV4-1
clone size: -
D gene: -
J gene: TRBJ2-1
CDR3 DNA: TGCGCCAGCAGCCAAGATCGGTTCTCCACTCAGGGGAGCTCCTACAATGAGCAGTTCTTC
CDR3 protein: CASSQDRFSTQGSSYNEQFF

V gene: TRBV28
clone size: few
D gene: -
J gene: TRBJ1-3
CDR3 DNA: TGTGCCAGCGAGACATCTGGAAACACCATATATTTT
CDR3 protein: CASETSGNTIYF

V gene: TRBV10-3
clone size: -
D gene: -
J gene: TRBJ1-1
CDR3 DNA: TGTGCCATCAGTGAGTCGGACAGGAACACTGAAGCTTTCTTT
CDR3 protein: CAISESDRNTEAFF

V gene: TRBV28
clone size: -
D gene: -
J gene: TRBJ1-1
CDR3 DNA: TGTGCCAGCACGCGGCTCATGAACACTGAAGCTTTCTTT
CDR3 protein: CASTRLMNTEAFF

V gene: TRBV2
clone size: few
D gene: -
J gene: TRBJ1-3
CDR3 DNA: TGTGCCAGCACTCCGGGCGGGGCTGGAAACACCATATATTTT
CDR3 protein: CASTPGGAGNTIYF

V gene: TRBV10-3
clone size: -
D gene: TRBD1
J gene: TRBJ1-1
CDR3 DNA: TGTGCCATCAGTGTGGACAGGGGGCTTCCGAACACTGAAGCTTTCTTT
CDR3 protein: CAISVDRGLPNTEAFF

V gene: TRBV18
clone size: -
D gene: TRBD2
J gene: TRBJ2-1
CDR3 DNA: TGTGCCAGCTCACCCCTAGCGGGGGGGAACAATGAGCAGTTCTTC
CDR3 protein: CASSPLAGGNNEQFF

V gene: TRBV5-1
clone size: few
D gene: -
J gene: TRBJ1-1
CDR3 DNA: TGCGCCAGCAGCGACAGCCCTATGAACACTGAAGCTTTCTTT
CDR3 protein: CASSDSPMNTEAFF

V gene: TRBV27
clone size: -
D gene: -
J gene: TRBJ1-4
CDR3 DNA: TGTGCCACCAAGGGGTCATCTAATGAAAAACTGTTTTTT
CDR3 protein: CATKGSSNEKLFF

V gene: TRBV4-1
clone size: -
D gene: TRBD2
J gene: TRBJ2-3
CDR3 DNA: TGCGCCAGCAGCCAAAACAGACTAGCGGGGGGTAGCACAGATACGCAGTATTTT
CDR3 protein: CASSQNRLAGGSTDTQYF

V gene: TRBV10-3
clone size: -
D gene: TRBD2
J gene: TRBJ2-3
CDR3 DNA: TGTGCCATCAGTGAGTCGACTATAGCGGGGGGAACAGATACGCAGTATTTT
CDR3 protein: CAISESTIAGGTDTQYF

V gene: TRBV19
clone size: -
D gene: TRBD1
J gene: TRBJ1-1
CDR3 DNA: TGTGCCAGTAGTCGGACAGGGGGGTTCACTGAAGCTTTCTTT
CDR3 protein: CASSRTGGFTEAFF